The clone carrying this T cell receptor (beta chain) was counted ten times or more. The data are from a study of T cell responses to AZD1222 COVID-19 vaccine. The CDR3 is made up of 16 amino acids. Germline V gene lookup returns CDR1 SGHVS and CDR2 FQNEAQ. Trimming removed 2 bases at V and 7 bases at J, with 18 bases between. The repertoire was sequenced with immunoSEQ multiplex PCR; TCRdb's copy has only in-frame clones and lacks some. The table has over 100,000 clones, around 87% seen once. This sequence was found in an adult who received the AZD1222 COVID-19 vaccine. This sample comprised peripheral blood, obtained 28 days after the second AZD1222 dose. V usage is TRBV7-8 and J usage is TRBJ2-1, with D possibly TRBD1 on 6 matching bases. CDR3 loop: CASSLRADRRENEQFF. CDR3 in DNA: TGTGCCAGCAGCTTACGAGCGGACAGAAGGGAGAATGAGCAGTTCTTC.